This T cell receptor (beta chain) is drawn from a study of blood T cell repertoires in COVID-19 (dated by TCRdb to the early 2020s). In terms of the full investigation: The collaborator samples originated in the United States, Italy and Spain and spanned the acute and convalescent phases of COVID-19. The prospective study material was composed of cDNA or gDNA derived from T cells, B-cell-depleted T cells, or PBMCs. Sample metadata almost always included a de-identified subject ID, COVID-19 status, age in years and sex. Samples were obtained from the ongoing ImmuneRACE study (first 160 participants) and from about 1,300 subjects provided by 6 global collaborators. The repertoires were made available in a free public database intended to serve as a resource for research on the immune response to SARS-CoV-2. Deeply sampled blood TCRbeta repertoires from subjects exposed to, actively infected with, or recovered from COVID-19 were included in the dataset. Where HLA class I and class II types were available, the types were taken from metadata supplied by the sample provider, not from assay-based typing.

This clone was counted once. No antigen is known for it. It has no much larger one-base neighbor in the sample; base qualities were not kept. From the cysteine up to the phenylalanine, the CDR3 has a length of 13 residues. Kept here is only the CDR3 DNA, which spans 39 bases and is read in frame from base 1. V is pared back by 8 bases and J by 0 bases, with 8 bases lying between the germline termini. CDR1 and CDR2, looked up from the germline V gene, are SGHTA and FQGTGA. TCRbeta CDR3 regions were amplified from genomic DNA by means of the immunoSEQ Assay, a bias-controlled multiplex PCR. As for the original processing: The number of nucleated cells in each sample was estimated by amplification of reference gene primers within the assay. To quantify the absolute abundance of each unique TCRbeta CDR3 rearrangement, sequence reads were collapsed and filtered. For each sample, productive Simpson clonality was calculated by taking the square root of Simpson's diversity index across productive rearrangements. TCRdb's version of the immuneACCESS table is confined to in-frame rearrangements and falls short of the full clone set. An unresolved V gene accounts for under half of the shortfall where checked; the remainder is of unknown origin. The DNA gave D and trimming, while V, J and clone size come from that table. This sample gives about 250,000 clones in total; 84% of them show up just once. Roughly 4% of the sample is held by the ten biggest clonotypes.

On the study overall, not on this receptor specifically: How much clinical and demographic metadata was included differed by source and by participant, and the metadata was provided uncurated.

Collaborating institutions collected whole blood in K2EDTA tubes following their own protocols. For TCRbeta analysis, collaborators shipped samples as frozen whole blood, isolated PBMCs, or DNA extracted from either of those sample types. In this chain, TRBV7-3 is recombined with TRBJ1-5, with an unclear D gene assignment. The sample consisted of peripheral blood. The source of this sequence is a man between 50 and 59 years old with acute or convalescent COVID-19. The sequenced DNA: TGTGCCAGCGCGGGCGATAGCAATCAGCCCCAGCATTTT. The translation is CASAGDSNQPQHF.